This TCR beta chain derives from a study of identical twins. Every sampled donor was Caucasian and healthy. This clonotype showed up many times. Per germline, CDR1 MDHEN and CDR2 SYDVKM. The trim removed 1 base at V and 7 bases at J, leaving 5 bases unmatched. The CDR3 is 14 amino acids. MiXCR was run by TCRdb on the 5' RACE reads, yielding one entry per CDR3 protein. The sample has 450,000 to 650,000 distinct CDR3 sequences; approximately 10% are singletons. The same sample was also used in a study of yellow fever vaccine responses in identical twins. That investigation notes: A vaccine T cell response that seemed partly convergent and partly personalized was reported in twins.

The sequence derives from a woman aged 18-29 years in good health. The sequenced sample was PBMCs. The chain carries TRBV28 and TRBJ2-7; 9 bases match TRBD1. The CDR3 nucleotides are TGTGCCAGCAGTTTATTAACAGGGGGCCAGGAGCAGTACTTC. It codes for CASSLLTGGQEQYF. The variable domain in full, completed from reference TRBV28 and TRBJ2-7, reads DVKVTQSSRYLVKRTGEKVFLECVQDMDHENMFWYRQDPGLGLRLIYFSYDVKMKEKGDIPEGYSVSREKKERFSLILESASTNQTSMYLCASSLLTGGQEQYFGPGTRLTVT.